The 19 T cell receptor beta chains reported below all come from one sample, sequenced in a study of cytomegalovirus exposure and HLA in healthy donors. PCR used 60 Vbeta primers and 13 Jbeta primers. Libraries were prepared by immunoSEQ multiplex PCR; TCRdb keeps only in-frame clonotypes and omits some of them. The clone table shows tens of thousands of clones, with the ten largest holding under 4.5%. Sequenced sample: PBMCs. These TCRs come from a man in his forties in good health and CMV-seronegative.

The chain joins TRBV9 to TRBJ2-3; TRBD1 might be the D (5 bases). Germline values: CDR1 SGDLS, CDR2 YYNGEE. V lost 1 base and J 4 bases, leaving 10 bases between the germline ends. The CDR3 is made up of 14 amino acids. CDR3 DNA sequence: TGTGCCAGCAGCGTATCTGGGGCCGCAGATACGCAGTATTTT. This gives the protein CASSVSGAADTQYF.

The chain uses TRBV29-1 and TRBJ1-1; 9 bases are a match to TRBD1. CDR3 length equals 13 residues. From germline, CDR1 is SQVTM and CDR2 ANQGSEA. The trim removed 8 bases at V and 1 base at J, leaving 5 bases unmatched. Here the CDR3 reads CSTSGQGNTEAFF. The DNA of the CDR3 is TGCAGCACTTCGGGACAGGGGAACACTGAAGCTTTCTTT.

V usage is TRBV6-6 and J usage is TRBJ2-7; a possible D gene is TRBD2 (6 bases). Germline loops: CDR1 MNHNY, CDR2 SVGAGI (reference sequence). V was clipped by 2 bases and J by 0 bases, with 14 bases between them. The CDR3 contains 16 residues. This chain's CDR3 is CASSYATGLNSYEQYF. CDR3 DNA sequence: TGTGCCAGCAGTTACGCCACGGGACTGAACTCCTACGAGCAGTACTTC.

By frequency, this clone is medium-sized. The V and J genes are TRBV7-9 and TRBJ2-5; 8 nucleotides match TRBD2. The CDR3 loop spans 12 amino acids. The J segment lost 4 bases and the V segment lost 6 bases, leaving 1 base of the junction unmatched. Germline V lookup: CDR1 SEHNR, CDR2 FQNEAQ (reference sequence). Written as DNA, the CDR3 is TGTGCCAGCAGTCGGGGGGGAGAGACCCAGTACTTC. Translation gives CASSRGGETQYF.

The CDR3, as DNA: TGCGCCAGCCGCACTAGCGGGAGTTCAAAAAACATTCAGTACTTC. Protein product: CASRTSGSSKNIQYF. V gene TRBV5-1 combines with J gene TRBJ2-4, with 11 bases fitting TRBD2. CDR1 and CDR2 (germline): SGHRS, YFSETQ. This CDR3 has 15 residues. V lost 7 bases, J lost 4 bases, and 7 bases stayed unmatched.

The rearrangement links TRBV30 to TRBJ1-1; 9 nucleotides align to TRBD1. Trimming took 5 bases from V and 10 from J; bases not matched to a gene: 5. CDR1 is GTSNPN and CDR2 is SVGIG in the germline V gene (reference sequence). CDR3 length: 11 residues. The CDR3 region has the DNA TGTGCCTGGGACAGGGGGATCGTAGCTTTCTTT. Its protein product is CAWDRGIVAFF.

The V gene is TRBV4-3, the J gene TRBJ1-1; D remains ambiguous. The length of the CDR3 is 15 residues. With 1 base removed from V and 1 base from J, the gap between germline ends came to 10 bases. The germline CDR1 and CDR2 sequences are LGHNA and YSLEER. The CDR3 bases are TGCGCCAGCAGCCAAGTGCCACGGGGGAACACTGAAGCTTTCTTT. Amino acid sequence: CASSQVPRGNTEAFF.

This clone is classed as medium-sized (0.01 to 0.1%) by frequency. This chain uses TRBV7-9 with TRBJ1-3, with D possibly matching TRBD1 (6 bases). The V and J ends lost 2 bases and 3 bases respectively, with 11 bases between them. The CDR3 has 15 residues. CDR1 SEHNR and CDR2 FQNEAQ come from the germline V gene (reference sequence). CDR3 sequence reads: CASSLQQGSGNTIYF. The CDR3 nucleotides read TGTGCCAGCAGCTTACAACAGGGAAGTGGAAACACCATATATTTT. Drawing the rest from reference TRBV7-9 and TRBJ1-3, the complete variable domain is DTGVSQNPRHKITKRGQNVTFRCDPISEHNRLYWYRQTLGQGPEFLTYFQNEAQLEKSRLLSDRFSAERPKGSFSTLEIQRTEQGDSAMYLCASSLQQGSGNTIYFGEGSWLTVV.

The chain links TRBV4-2 to TRBJ1-1; 7 bases match TRBD1. Germline V gene data show CDR1 as LGHNA and CDR2 as YNFKEQ. J lost 1 base, V lost 5 bases, and 4 bases had no gene match. There are 14 residues in the CDR3. The chain's CDR3 is CASSYTGENTEAFF. The DNA for the CDR3 is TGTGCCAGCAGCTACACAGGGGAGAACACTGAAGCTTTCTTT.

V and J are TRBV9 and TRBJ2-3; maybe TRBD1 (6 bases). Germline values: CDR1 SGDLS, CDR2 YYNGEE. This CDR3 spans 17 amino acids. Trimming took 0 bases from V and 5 from J, leaving 19 bases between them. CDR3 nucleotides: TGTGCCAGCAGCGTAGGGGGGTCACAGGGCAGTGGAGATACGCAGTATTTT. Its protein product is CASSVGGSQGSGDTQYF. Drawing the rest from reference TRBV9 and TRBJ2-3, the complete variable domain is DSGVTQTPKHLITATGQRVTLRCSPRSGDLSVYWYQQSLDQGLQFLIQYYNGEERAKGNILERFSAQQFPDLHSELNLSSLELGDSALYFCASSVGGSQGSGDTQYFGPGTRLTVL.

This sequence joins TRBV27 and TRBJ2-7, with 8 bases lining up with TRBD2. The CDR3 extends over 16 amino acids. The J segment lost 5 bases and the V segment lost 6 bases, leaving 15 bases of the junction unmatched. Germline V CDR1 and CDR2: MNHEY, SMNVEV (reference sequence). CDR3 DNA sequence: TGTGCCAGCAGCGCACCGGGGGGGGCAAGCGGGCACGAGCAGTACTTC. It is translated as CASSAPGGASGHEQYF.

The V call is TRBV6-5, the J call TRBJ1-5; a weak D match, TRBD1 (5 bases). The ends were cut back, 5 bases at V and 0 bases at J, with 11 bases in the middle. The V gene's germline CDR1 is MNHEY and CDR2 SVGAGI. The CDR3 has 15 residues. The CDR3 region has the DNA TGTGCCAGCAGTCAGGCGGGGGGTAGCAATCAGCCCCAGCATTTT. Residues: CASSQAGGSNQPQHF.

The chain has TRBV7-2 and TRBJ2-7; perhaps TRBD1 as D (6 bases). V shed 5 bases and J shed 2 bases, with 16 bases lying between them. This CDR3 spans 15 amino acids. Germline CDR1 reads SGHTA; CDR2 reads FQGNSA. CDR3 region: CASSPPAGAAYEQYF. CDR3 nucleotides: TGTGCCAGCAGCCCGCCGGCAGGGGCCGCCTACGAGCAGTACTTC.

V usage is TRBV5-1 and J usage is TRBJ2-7; 11 nucleotides agree with TRBD2. This CDR3 region has 14 residues. Germline V gene data show CDR1 as SGHRS and CDR2 as YFSETQ. V lost 6 bases to trimming and J lost 3 bases; unmatched junction nucleotides: 5. The CDR3 sequence is CASNRLAGHYEQYF. The CDR3 DNA follows: TGCGCCAGCAACCGACTAGCGGGACACTACGAGCAGTACTTC.

The chain recombines TRBV29-1 with TRBJ1-5; TRBD1 aligns across 8 bases. The CDR3 contains 13 residues. Trimming at V came to 4 bases and at J to 4 bases, leaving 3 bases not matched to a gene. Germline V CDR1 and CDR2: SQVTM, ANQGSEA. The CDR3 protein is CSVGGQENQPQHF. DNA for the CDR3: TGCAGCGTTGGGGGACAGGAGAATCAGCCCCAGCATTTT.

The chain recombines TRBV28 with TRBJ2-1; 9 bases line up with TRBD2. After removal of 5 bases from V and 1 base from J, the junction contained 15 bases not matched to a gene. In germline, CDR1 is MDHEN, CDR2 SYDVKM. CDR3 length: 19 amino acids. CDR3 residues: CASSHPPKTSGLSYNEQFF. In DNA form, the CDR3 reads TGTGCCAGCAGTCACCCCCCGAAGACTAGCGGCCTTTCCTACAATGAGCAGTTCTTC. The full variable domain, with the rest looked up from reference TRBV28 and TRBJ2-1, is DVKVTQSSRYLVKRTGEKVFLECVQDMDHENMFWYRQDPGLGLRLIYFSYDVKMKEKGDIPEGYSVSREKKERFSLILESASTNQTSMYLCASSHPPKTSGLSYNEQFFGPGTRLTVL.

V usage is TRBV7-3 and J usage is TRBJ2-2; 8 positions agree with TRBD1. The CDR3 is made up of 16 amino acids. Germline V gene lookup returns CDR1 SGHTA and CDR2 FQGTGA. J lost 4 bases, V lost 5 bases, and 9 bases had no gene match. The CDR3 DNA is TGTGCCAGCAGCACCACAGGGGGTGAGGGCACCGGGGAGCTGTTTTTT. Its translation: CASSTTGGEGTGELFF.

This rearrangement joins TRBV15 to TRBJ2-1, with TRBD2 matching 10 bases. This CDR3 comprises 14 residues. Trimming cost V 2 bases and J 8 bases; bases outside gene matches: 3. Germline CDR1 is LNHNV and CDR2 is YYDKDF (reference sequence). CDR3: CATSRLAGVYEQFF. CDR3 coding DNA: TGTGCCACCAGCAGACTAGCGGGGGTCTATGAGCAGTTCTTC.

The chain recombines TRBV28 with TRBJ1-3; weak D call: TRBD1 (5 bases). The germline V and J ends were trimmed by 5 bases and 0 bases, with 17 bases remaining between them. From germline, CDR1 is MDHEN and CDR2 SYDVKM. The CDR3 has 17 residues. This CDR3 is CASSPSSTVYSGNTIYF. The CDR3 nucleotides read TGTGCCAGCAGTCCCTCCTCGACAGTTTACTCTGGAAACACCATATATTTT.